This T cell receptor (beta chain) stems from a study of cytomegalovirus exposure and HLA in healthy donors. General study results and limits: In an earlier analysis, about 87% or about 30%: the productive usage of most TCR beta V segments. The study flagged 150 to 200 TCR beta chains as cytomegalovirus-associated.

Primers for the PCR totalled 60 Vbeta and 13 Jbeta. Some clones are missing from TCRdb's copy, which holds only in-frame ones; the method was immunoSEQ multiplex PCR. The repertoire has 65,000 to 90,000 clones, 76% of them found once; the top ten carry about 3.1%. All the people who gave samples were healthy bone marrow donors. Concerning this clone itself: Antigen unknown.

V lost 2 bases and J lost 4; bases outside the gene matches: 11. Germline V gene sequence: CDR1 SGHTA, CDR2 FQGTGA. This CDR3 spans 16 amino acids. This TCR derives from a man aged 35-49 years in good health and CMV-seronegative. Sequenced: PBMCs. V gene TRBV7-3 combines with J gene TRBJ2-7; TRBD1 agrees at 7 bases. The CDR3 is CASSLGFGTASYEQYF. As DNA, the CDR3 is TGTGCCAGCAGCTTAGGTTTCGGGACAGCTTCTTACGAGCAGTACTTC.